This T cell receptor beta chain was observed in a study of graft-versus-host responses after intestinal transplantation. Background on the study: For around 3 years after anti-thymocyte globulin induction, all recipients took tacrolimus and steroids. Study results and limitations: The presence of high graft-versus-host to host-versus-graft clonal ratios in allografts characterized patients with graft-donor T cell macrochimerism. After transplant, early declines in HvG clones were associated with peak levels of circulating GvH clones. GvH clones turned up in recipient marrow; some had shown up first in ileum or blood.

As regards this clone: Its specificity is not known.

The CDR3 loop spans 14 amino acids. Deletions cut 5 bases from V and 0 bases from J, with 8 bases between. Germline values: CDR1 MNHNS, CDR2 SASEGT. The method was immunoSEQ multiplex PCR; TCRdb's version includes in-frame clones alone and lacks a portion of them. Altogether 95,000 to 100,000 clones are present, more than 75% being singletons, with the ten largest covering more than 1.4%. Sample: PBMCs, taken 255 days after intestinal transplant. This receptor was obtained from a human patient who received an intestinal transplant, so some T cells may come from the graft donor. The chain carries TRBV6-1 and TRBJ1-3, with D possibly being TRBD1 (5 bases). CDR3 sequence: CASSPQDSGNTIYF. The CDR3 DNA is TGTGCCAGCAGTCCACAGGACTCTGGAAACACCATATATTTT.